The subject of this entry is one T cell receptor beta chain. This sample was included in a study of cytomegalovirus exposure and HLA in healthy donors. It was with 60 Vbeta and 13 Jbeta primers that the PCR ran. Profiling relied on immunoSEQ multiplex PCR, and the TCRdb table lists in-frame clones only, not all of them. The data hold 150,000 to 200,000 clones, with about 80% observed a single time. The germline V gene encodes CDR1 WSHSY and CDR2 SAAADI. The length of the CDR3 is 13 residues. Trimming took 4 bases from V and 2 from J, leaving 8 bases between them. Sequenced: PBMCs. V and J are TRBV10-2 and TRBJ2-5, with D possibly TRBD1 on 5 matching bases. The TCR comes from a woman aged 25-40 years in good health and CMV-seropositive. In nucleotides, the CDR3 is TGCGCCAGCAGTGCCAACAGGCAAGAGACCCAGTACTTC. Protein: CASSANRQETQYF.